This note documents a single TCR beta chain sequence. Its antigen remains unknown. This CDR3 is also generated by other DNA sequences in the sample. The sample belongs to a study of OX40 agonist ivuxolimab in advanced cancers. The wider study: Melanoma, hepatocellular carcinoma, head and neck or renal cell cancer occurred in dose-escalation patients.

Profiling relied on immunoSEQ multiplex PCR, and the TCRdb table lists in-frame clones only, not all of them. The table has roughly 39,000 clones, approximately 91% seen once. Study results and caveats: At 0.1 to 3.0 mg/kg and by week 6, clonal expansion occurred in CD4+ and CD8+ blood T cells. Among the lowest peripheral clonal expansion occurred in 0.1-3.0 mg/kg partial responders.

V lost 5 bases to trimming and J lost 1 base, with 2 bases between them. Germline V gene lookup returns CDR1 LNHDA and CDR2 SQIVND (reference sequence). CDR3 size: 11 residues. This chain connects TRBV19 to TRBJ2-5; D gene uncertain. The TCR comes from an adult with an advanced solid tumor such as melanoma, head and neck, liver or kidney cancer. The sequencing used CD4+ or CD8+ T cells sorted from blood, collected in a trial of the OX40 agonist ivuxolimab. The CDR3 DNA reads as TGTGCCAGTAGTCTCCAAGAGACCCAGTACTTC. Encoded protein: CASSLQETQYF.